The 27 T cell receptor beta chains below were found in one sample sequenced in a study of cytomegalovirus exposure and HLA in healthy donors. A multiplex PCR was run with 60 Vbeta primers and 13 Jbeta primers. Assay: immunoSEQ multiplex PCR; the TCRdb copy retains only in-frame clones and omits some. Counted here are some 150,000 clones, roughly 71% occurring once; the ten biggest clones make up 1.3% to 1.5%. What was sequenced was PBMCs. Every receptor here comes from a middle-aged woman in good health and CMV-seronegative.

This sequence joins TRBV6-6 and TRBJ1-3; D is undetermined. Germline values: CDR1 MNHNY, CDR2 SVGAGI (reference sequence). The CDR3 extends over 15 amino acids. V was pared by 0 bases and J by 5 bases, with 11 bases between. The CDR3 loop is CASSYSEAGRNTIYF. The DNA for the CDR3 is TGTGCCAGCAGTTACTCGGAGGCCGGGCGAAACACCATATATTTT.

The chain combines TRBV10-3 with TRBJ1-3; tentative D call: TRBD1 (6 bases). This CDR3 spans 14 amino acids. V lost 8 bases and J lost 2, with 13 bases in between. CDR1 ENHRY and CDR2 SYGVKD come from the germline V gene. The CDR3: CAIGQGRTGNTIYF. CDR3 coding DNA: TGTGCCATCGGCCAGGGGAGAACTGGAAACACCATATATTTT.

Only a few counts were recorded for this clone. The chain employs TRBV6-1 and TRBJ2-7, with 11 nucleotides matching TRBD1. The junction had 2 bases not matched to a gene; V was cut back by 2 bases and J by 2 bases. The CDR3 is 15 residues long. Germline CDR1 is MNHNS and CDR2 is SASEGT. The CDR3 loop is CASSEPGQGAYEQYF. CDR3 in DNA: TGTGCCAGCAGTGAACCGGGACAGGGGGCCTACGAGCAGTACTTC.

The rearrangement joins TRBV7-9 to TRBJ1-1; maybe TRBD1 (6 bases). CDR3 length: 16 residues. In germline, CDR1 is SEHNR, CDR2 FQNEAQ (reference sequence). The germline V and J ends were trimmed by 5 bases and 0 bases, with 16 bases remaining between them. CDR3 residues: CASSLQQGVVNTEAFF. DNA for the CDR3: TGTGCCAGCAGCCTACAACAGGGAGTAGTGAACACTGAAGCTTTCTTT.

The chain links TRBV6-1 to TRBJ2-2, with D possibly TRBD1 on 5 matching bases. V lost 6 bases, J lost 3 bases, and 11 bases lay in between. The germline CDR1 and CDR2 sequences are MNHNS and SASEGT. CDR3 size: 14 residues. For the CDR3, the DNA is TGTGCCAGCAGGAGGACAAGGGACACCGGGGAGCTGTTTTTT. Its translation is CASRRTRDTGELFF.

This clone was counted once. J is TRBJ2-7 and V is TRBV6-1; no definite D call. Germline CDR1 MNHNS, CDR2 SASEGT. The length of the CDR3 is 14 residues. Trimming left V 4 bases short and J 3 bases short, with 13 bases between. This chain's CDR3 is CASSVTGGNYEQYF. CDR3 bases: TGTGCCAGCAGTGTAACTGGCGGCAACTACGAGCAGTACTTC.

The chain employs TRBV2 and TRBJ1-5; 7 positions match TRBD1. V was clipped by 4 bases and J by 6 bases; unmatched bases: 3. This CDR3 is built from 13 residues. From germline, CDR1 is SNHLY and CDR2 FYNNEI. The chain's CDR3 is CASSGQGGQPQHF. DNA of the CDR3: TGTGCCAGCAGTGGACAGGGTGGTCAGCCCCAGCATTTT. The whole variable domain, filled in from reference TRBV2 and TRBJ1-5, reads EPEVTQTPSHQVTQMGQEVILRCVPISNHLYFYWYRQILGQKVEFLVSFYNNEISEKSEIFDDQFSVERPDGSNFTLKIRSTKLEDSAMYFCASSGQGGQPQHFGDGTRLSIL.

The chain links TRBV5-5 to TRBJ1-4; TRBD1 aligns across 7 bases. J lost 2 bases, V lost 3 bases, and 4 bases had no gene match. Germline values: CDR1 SGHKS, CDR2 YYEKEE (reference sequence). The CDR3 length is 15 residues. CDR3 sequence: CASSYRTGTNEKLFF. CDR3 DNA: TGTGCCAGCAGCTATAGGACAGGCACTAATGAAAAACTGTTTTTT. The whole variable domain, remainder taken from reference TRBV5-5 and TRBJ1-4, is DAGVTQSPTHLIKTRGQQVTLRCSPISGHKSVSWYQQVLGQGPQFIFQYYEKEERGRGNFPDRFSARQFPNYSSELNVNALLLGDSALYLCASSYRTGTNEKLFFGSGTQLSVL.

The rearrangement links TRBV7-9 to TRBJ1-4; the D gene is possibly TRBD1 (6 bases). CDR1 is SEHNR, CDR2 FQNEAQ, per germline (reference sequence). The CDR3 has 13 residues. Trimming took off 11 bases at V and 5 bases at J, with 15 bases between the two ends. As DNA, the CDR3 is TGTGCCGGCCAACGGGGGGCGAATGAAAAACTGTTTTTT. This gives the protein CAGQRGANEKLFF.

This sequence joins TRBV9 and TRBJ2-7, with D possibly being TRBD1 (6 bases). Looked up from germline, CDR1 is SGDLS and CDR2 is YYNGEE. CDR3 length: 14 residues. V was cut by 0 bases and J by 4 bases, with 11 bases left in between. The chain's CDR3 is CASSVDYRAYEQYF. CDR3 bases: TGTGCCAGCAGCGTAGACTACAGGGCTTACGAGCAGTACTTC. The variable domain in full, with the rest retrieved from reference TRBV9 and TRBJ2-7, is DSGVTQTPKHLITATGQRVTLRCSPRSGDLSVYWYQQSLDQGLQFLIQYYNGEERAKGNILERFSAQQFPDLHSELNLSSLELGDSALYFCASSVDYRAYEQYFGPGTRLTVT.

V is TRBV4-1 and J is TRBJ2-5; 7 bases are shared with TRBD1. V was clipped by 2 bases and J by 3 bases; unmatched bases: 3. The CDR3 is 14 amino acids. CDR1 is MGHRA, CDR2 YSYEKL, per germline. The CDR3 DNA reads TGCGCCAGCAGCCAATGGGGACAGAAAGAGACCCAGTACTTC. Translated: CASSQWGQKETQYF.

The chain employs TRBV27 and TRBJ2-7, with 7 bases fitting TRBD2. J was trimmed by 4 bases and V by 3 bases; bases with no gene match: 15. The CDR3 covers 17 residues. Germline lookup yields CDR1 MNHEY and CDR2 SMNVEV (reference sequence). The CDR3 spells CASSFRRAGVRRYEQYF. The CDR3 nucleotides read TGTGCCAGCAGTTTTCGGCGCGCGGGGGTTAGAAGGTACGAGCAGTACTTC.

The rearrangement joins TRBV5-6 to TRBJ2-1; 12 bases agree with TRBD2. The CDR3 spans 15 residues. The ends lost 5 bases at V and 8 bases at J; junction bases unmatched: 8. CDR1 and CDR2 (germline): SGHDT, YYEEEE. The CDR3 sequence: CASRLAGGGVYEQFF. In DNA, the CDR3 is TGTGCCAGCAGGCTAGCGGGGGGGGGTGTCTATGAGCAGTTCTTC.

This clone was seen just once. The gene calls are TRBV6-5 and TRBJ2-5; a possible D gene is TRBD2 (6 bases). The CDR3 is 13 amino acids. The germline gives CDR1 MNHEY, CDR2 SVGAGI. V was clipped by 5 bases and J by 5 bases, with 12 bases between them. Written as DNA, the CDR3 is TGTGCCAGCAGTAAACCGGGACTGGAGACCCAGTACTTC. Its protein is CASSKPGLETQYF.

V gene TRBV4-2 combines with J gene TRBJ2-1, with a tentative D call TRBD1 (6 bases). This CDR3 region has 14 residues. V was cut by 2 bases and J by 8 bases, with 13 bases left in between. The germline CDR1 and CDR2 sequences are LGHNA and YNFKEQ. This CDR3 is CASSQFAPGDEQFF. The CDR3 DNA sequence: TGTGCCAGCAGCCAATTTGCCCCAGGGGATGAGCAGTTCTTC.

Remarks on this clone: The identical CDR3 is also encoded by other nucleotide sequences in the sample. The rearrangement links TRBV5-1 to TRBJ1-1; 7 bases align to TRBD1. The ends lost 4 bases at V and 0 bases at J; junction bases unmatched: 3. Germline V gives CDR1 SGHRS, CDR2 YFSETQ. The CDR3 has 14 residues. The CDR3 bases are TGCGCCAGCAGCCCGGGACAGATGAACACTGAAGCTTTCTTT. This sequence encodes CASSPGQMNTEAFF.

The V gene is TRBV13, the J gene TRBJ1-1; D ambiguous. Per the germline V gene, CDR1 is PRHDT and CDR2 is FYEKMQ (reference sequence). The CDR3 runs 13 residues. Trimming removed 2 bases at V and 5 bases at J, with 9 bases between. The CDR3 sequence: CASSLPSGTEAFF. The CDR3 nucleotides are TGTGCCAGCAGCTTACCCTCGGGGACTGAAGCTTTCTTT. Filled out from reference TRBV13 and TRBJ1-1, the complete variable domain reads AAGVIQSPRHLIKEKRETATLKCYPIPRHDTVYWYQQGPGQDPQFLISFYEKMQSDKGSIPDRFSAQQFSDYHSELNMSSLELGDSALYFCASSLPSGTEAFFGQGTRLTVV.

This clone was found a few times. The chain carries TRBV4-3 and TRBJ1-1, with 8 bases identical to TRBD1. This CDR3 is 20 amino acids long. Germline-derived CDR1 and CDR2 are LGHNA and YSLEER. V was pared by 3 bases and J by 0 bases, with 18 bases of the junction left unmatched. CDR3 nucleotide sequence: TGCGCCAGCAGCCAGAGGGCGGACAGGGACAGGTGGTCCATGAACACTGAAGCTTTCTTT. Its protein is CASSQRADRDRWSMNTEAFF.

The chain recombines TRBV5-4 with TRBJ1-1, with D hard to call. Deletions cut 0 bases from V and 1 base from J, with 4 bases between. The CDR3 is 13 amino acids. Per the germline V gene, CDR1 is SGHNT and CDR2 is YYREEE (reference sequence). CDR3 DNA: TGTGCCAGCAGCTTGGCCAGGAACACTGAAGCTTTCTTT. It translates to CASSLARNTEAFF. The variable domain in full, with the rest retrieved from reference TRBV5-4 and TRBJ1-1, is ETGVTQSPTHLIKTRGQQVTLRCSSQSGHNTVSWYQQALGQGPQFIFQYYREEENGRGNFPPRFSGLQFPNYSSELNVNALELDDSALYLCASSLARNTEAFFGQGTRLTVV.

This chain connects TRBV30 to TRBJ2-7, with D perhaps matching TRBD1 (5 bases). The CDR3 is 13 amino acids. The V gene's germline CDR1 is GTSNPN and CDR2 SVGIG (reference sequence). Trimming removed 0 bases at V and 3 bases at J, with 9 bases between. This chain's CDR3 is CAWSVGADYEQYF. The CDR3 region has the DNA TGTGCCTGGAGTGTAGGGGCGGACTACGAGCAGTACTTC.

V usage is TRBV7-9 and J usage is TRBJ1-5; 7 nucleotides match TRBD1. CDR1 and CDR2 from the germline V gene are SEHNR and FQNEAQ (reference sequence). The length of the CDR3 is 18 residues. V trimming: 5 bases; J trimming: 0 bases; junction bases outside the gene matches: 13. The CDR3 reads CASSPEGAEQYSNQPQHF. In DNA, the CDR3 is TGTGCCAGCAGCCCCGAGGGGGCAGAGCAATATAGCAATCAGCCCCAGCATTTT.

The chain couples TRBV5-4 to TRBJ1-2; 7 bases align to TRBD1. V was clipped by 3 bases and J by 8 bases; unmatched bases: 7. Germline CDR1 and CDR2: SGHNT and YYREEE (reference sequence). The CDR3 has 13 residues. CDR3 protein: CASSSGTASGYTF. CDR3 nucleotide sequence: TGTGCCAGCAGCTCCGGGACAGCCTCGGGCTACACCTTC.

The chain has TRBV7-2 and TRBJ2-2; 8 bases line up with TRBD2. The CDR3 has 15 residues. J gave up 7 bases and V 5 bases, and 9 bases lay outside the gene matches. Germline values: CDR1 SGHTA, CDR2 FQGNSA. The CDR3 nucleotides are TGTGCCAGCAGCATAACGGGGGGGCCCGTCGGGGAGCTGTTTTTT. Amino acid sequence: CASSITGGPVGELFF.

The chain carries TRBV30 and TRBJ2-1; 8 bases line up with TRBD2. CDR1 and CDR2 from the germline V gene are GTSNPN and SVGIG (reference sequence). There are 17 residues in the CDR3. V gave up 0 bases and J gave up 8 bases; unmatched junction bases: 15. CDR3 sequence: CAWSVPPGGVWNDEQFF. The CDR3 DNA reads as TGTGCCTGGAGTGTACCCCCCGGGGGGGTTTGGAACGATGAGCAGTTCTTC.

The chain has TRBV7-9 and TRBJ1-2; 9 bases are a match to TRBD1. CDR3 length: 14 amino acids. J was trimmed by 4 bases and V by 4 bases; bases with no gene match: 4. Germline CDR1 is SEHNR and CDR2 is FQNEAQ (reference sequence). As DNA, the CDR3 is TGTGCCAGCAGCTCTGACAGGGGGACCTATGGCTACACCTTC. Translation: CASSSDRGTYGYTF. The full variable domain, in which reference TRBV7-9 and TRBJ1-2 provide the parts outside the CDR3, is DTGVSQNPRHKITKRGQNVTFRCDPISEHNRLYWYRQTLGQGPEFLTYFQNEAQLEKSRLLSDRFSAERPKGSFSTLEIQRTEQGDSAMYLCASSSDRGTYGYTFGSGTRLTVV.

This clone was counted only a few times. This chain uses TRBV7-6 with TRBJ2-2, with a tentative D call TRBD2 (6 bases). CDR3 length: 14 residues. CDR1 and CDR2 (germline): SGHVS, FNYEAQ. Trimming removed 5 bases from V and 4 bases from J, with 11 bases in between. DNA for the CDR3: TGTGCCAGCAGCGAGACGCGGGGCACCGGGGAGCTGTTTTTT. This encodes CASSETRGTGELFF.

V gene TRBV6-1 combines with J gene TRBJ2-3, with a possible D match to TRBD2 (5 bases). CDR3 size: 15 residues. Trimming removed 7 bases from V and 1 base from J, with 15 bases in between. Germline-derived CDR1 and CDR2 are MNHNS and SASEGT. The CDR3 DNA follows: TGTGCCAGCAATACAAGACGGGAACGCACAGATACGCAGTATTTT. Encoded protein: CASNTRRERTDTQYF.